The rows below give T cell receptor beta chains drawn from one sample of a study of long-term antiretroviral therapy in people with HIV. Sequencing used immunoSEQ multiplex PCR; TCRdb keeps in-frame clones, though not all of them. This table has tens of thousands of clones, roughly 91% appearing once. The source was unsorted PBMCs, collected 0.2 years before starting antiretroviral therapy. These receptor sequences come from a man younger than 35 with HIV. Each CDR3 is given with its conserved first and last residue. The order of the fields is V gene, D gene, clone size, J gene, CDR3 DNA, CDR3 protein. A D gene is named only where the DNA matches it firmly. The size entry is marked missing in some rows and otherwise reads once, few, many or a size class.

v_gene: TRBV25-1
d_gene: TRBD1
abundance: once
j_gene: TRBJ1-2
CDR3nt: TGTGCCAGCAGGGCATTGGGACAGAGCTATGGCTACACCTTC
CDR3aa: CASRALGQSYGYTF

v_gene: TRBV5-6
d_gene: TRBD2
abundance: -
j_gene: TRBJ2-3
CDR3nt: TGTGCCAGCAGCTTAGCGACTAGCGGGGTAGTTGGAGATACGCAGTATTTT
CDR3aa: CASSLATSGVVGDTQYF

v_gene: TRBV9
d_gene: -
abundance: -
j_gene: TRBJ1-4
CDR3nt: TGTGCCAGCAGCAAAGGGTCGACAACTAATGAAAAACTGTTTTTT
CDR3aa: CASSKGSTTNEKLFF

v_gene: TRBV5-6
d_gene: -
abundance: -
j_gene: TRBJ1-1
CDR3nt: TGTGCCAGCAGCATGGACCCCTTTTACACTGAAGCTTTCTTT
CDR3aa: CASSMDPFYTEAFF

v_gene: TRBV7-9
d_gene: -
abundance: -
j_gene: TRBJ1-2
CDR3nt: TGTGCCAGCAGCTACGGGGGCTACTATGGCTACACCTTC
CDR3aa: CASSYGGYYGYTF

v_gene: TRBV30
d_gene: -
abundance: once
j_gene: TRBJ2-2
CDR3nt: TGTGCCTGGAGGCTGGACAGCAGTCCCGGGGAGCTGTTTTTT
CDR3aa: CAWRLDSSPGELFF

v_gene: TRBV7-2
d_gene: -
abundance: -
j_gene: TRBJ1-3
CDR3nt: TGTGCCAGCAGCTTAGGGGGAGGACAGTCTGGAAACACCATATATTTT
CDR3aa: CASSLGGGQSGNTIYF

v_gene: TRBV4-1
d_gene: -
abundance: -
j_gene: TRBJ2-7
CDR3nt: TGCGCCAGCAGCCAAGATCACGGTAGCTTGCACTACGAGCAGTACTTC
CDR3aa: CASSQDHGSLHYEQYF

v_gene: TRBV5-1
d_gene: -
abundance: -
j_gene: TRBJ2-7
CDR3nt: TGCGCCAGCAGCTTGGTTACCAACGAGCAGTACTTC
CDR3aa: CASSLVTNEQYF

v_gene: TRBV7-6
d_gene: TRBD1
abundance: once
j_gene: TRBJ2-7
CDR3nt: TGTGCCAGCAGCTCGCCGACAGGGATGGGGTACGAGCAGTACTTC
CDR3aa: CASSSPTGMGYEQYF

v_gene: TRBV5-6
d_gene: -
abundance: -
j_gene: TRBJ1-1
CDR3nt: TGTGCCAGCAGCTTGGACCCTGGACTTAACACTGAAGCTTTCTTT
CDR3aa: CASSLDPGLNTEAFF

v_gene: TRBV7-9
d_gene: -
abundance: once
j_gene: TRBJ1-3
CDR3nt: TGTGCCAGCAGCTTCATAGGGGACGACCCTGGAAAAACGTATTTT
CDR3aa: CASSFIGDDPGKTYF

v_gene: TRBV18
d_gene: TRBD1
abundance: few
j_gene: TRBJ1-2
CDR3nt: TGTGCCAGCTCACAAGGACAGGGTGATGGCTACACCTTC
CDR3aa: CASSQGQGDGYTF

v_gene: TRBV2
d_gene: TRBD1
abundance: -
j_gene: TRBJ2-2
CDR3nt: TGTGCCAGCAGTGATGCCAGACAGGGGACTGGGGAGCTGTTTTTT
CDR3aa: CASSDARQGTGELFF

v_gene: TRBV27
d_gene: TRBD1
abundance: -
j_gene: TRBJ2-1
CDR3nt: TGTGCCAGCAGGATTAGCAGGGGGCTGGGGGATGAGCAGTTCTTC
CDR3aa: CASRISRGLGDEQFF

v_gene: TRBV7-6
d_gene: -
abundance: -
j_gene: TRBJ2-5
CDR3nt: TGTGCCAGCAGCCCACAGGGTCAAGGGGAGACCCAGTACTTC
CDR3aa: CASSPQGQGETQYF